Given below is one T cell receptor (beta chain) in context. The data were taken from a study of blood T cell repertoires in COVID-19. Background on the study: Nucleic acid was either cDNA or gDNA, and it came from T cells, B-cell-depleted T cells, or PBMCs.

This CDR3 contains 14 residues. Germline lookup yields CDR1 MDHEN and CDR2 SYDVKM. V shed 8 bases, J shed 8 bases, and the junction held 11 bases outside the gene matches. Per the original methods: Amplification of reference gene primers provided the estimated nucleated cell counts. The table came from immunoSEQ multiplex PCR; TCRdb's copy has only in-frame clones and leaves some out. V, J and clone size are taken as reported in that table, and D and trimming were inferred from the DNA itself. The data contain 140,000 or so clones, about 79% of them singletons. The receptor was derived from a man in his sixties with active or convalescent COVID-19. The sample comprised peripheral blood. J is TRBJ1-2 and V is TRBV28; the match to TRBD1 covers 10 bases. The DNA of the CDR3 is TGTGCCAGCGGCTGGACAGGGGGTTCCTACGGCTACACCTTC. This gives the protein CASGWTGGSYGYTF.